This T cell receptor beta chain was documented in a study of blood T cells in healthy people across ages. Broader study findings: Aged donors had fewer naive CD4+ cells and lower diversity than long-lived donors. Total diversity from one million sequenced T cells was likely underestimated.

Together with a sample-barcoded 5' primer, a J-beta primer mix was included in a second PCR lasting about 7 to 11 cycles. TCRdb re-derived calls from the 5' RACE reads in MiXCR, one entry per CDR3 protein. Of roughly 640,000 distinct CDR3 sequences listed, 25% to 30% are singletons. Germline loops: CDR1 SEHNR, CDR2 FQNEAQ (reference sequence). The CDR3 runs 15 residues. A word on this clonotype: Antigen: not known.

The V call is TRBV7-9, the J call TRBJ2-5; tentatively, D is TRBD1 (5 bases). The last part of the DNA fits TRBJ2-7 better; the J call may be wrong. Sequenced sample: blood. This clonotype was obtained from a woman older than 75 in good health. The chain's CDR3 is CASSPGSVQGYEQYF. The CDR3 nucleotides read TGTGCCAGCAGCCCGGGTAGTGTGCAGGGCTACGAGCAGTACTTC.